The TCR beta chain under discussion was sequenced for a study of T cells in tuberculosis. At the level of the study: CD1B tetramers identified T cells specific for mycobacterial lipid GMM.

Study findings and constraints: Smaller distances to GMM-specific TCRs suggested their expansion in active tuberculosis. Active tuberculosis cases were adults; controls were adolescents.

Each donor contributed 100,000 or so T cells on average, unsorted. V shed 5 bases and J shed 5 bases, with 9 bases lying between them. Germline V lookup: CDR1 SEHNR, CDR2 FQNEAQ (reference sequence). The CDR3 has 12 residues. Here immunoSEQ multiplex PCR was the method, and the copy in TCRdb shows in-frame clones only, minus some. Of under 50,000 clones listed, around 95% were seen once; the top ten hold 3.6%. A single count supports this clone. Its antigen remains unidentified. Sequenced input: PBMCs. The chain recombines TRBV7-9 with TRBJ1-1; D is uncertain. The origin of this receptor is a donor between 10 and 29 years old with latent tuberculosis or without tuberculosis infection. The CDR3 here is CASSRGWTEAFF. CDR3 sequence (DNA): TGTGCCAGCAGCCGAGGATGGACTGAAGCTTTCTTT.